One T cell receptor beta chain is described in this entry. Its antigen is undetermined. This sample is drawn from a study of cytomegalovirus exposure and HLA in healthy donors. Study-level points and caveats: In an earlier analysis, productive rearrangement rates for most beta V segments clustered near 87% or 30%.

A multiplex PCR was run with 60 Vbeta primers and 13 Jbeta primers. Clones were sequenced by immunoSEQ multiplex PCR, and TCRdb holds only the in-frame ones, with some missing. The data hold 170,000 or so clones, with roughly 80% observed a single time. This cohort consisted of healthy bone marrow donors. V gave up 10 bases and J gave up 0 bases, with 9 bases separating them. In germline, CDR1 is LNHDA, CDR2 SQIVND (reference sequence). CDR3 length: 13 amino acids. Sample: PBMCs. The receptor was isolated from a man aged 25-45 years in good health and CMV-seropositive. The genes are TRBV19 and TRBJ2-2, with D possibly being TRBD2 (5 bases). CDR3 nucleotides: TGTGCCACCAAACTAGCGAACACCGGGGAGCTGTTTTTT. It encodes CATKLANTGELFF. The variable domain in full, with the rest retrieved from reference TRBV19 and TRBJ2-2, is DGGITQSPKYLFRKEGQNVTLSCEQNLNHDAMYWYRQDPGQGLRLIYYSQIVNDFQKGDIAEGYSVSREKKESFPLTVTSAQKNPTAFYLCATKLANTGELFFGEGSRLTVL.